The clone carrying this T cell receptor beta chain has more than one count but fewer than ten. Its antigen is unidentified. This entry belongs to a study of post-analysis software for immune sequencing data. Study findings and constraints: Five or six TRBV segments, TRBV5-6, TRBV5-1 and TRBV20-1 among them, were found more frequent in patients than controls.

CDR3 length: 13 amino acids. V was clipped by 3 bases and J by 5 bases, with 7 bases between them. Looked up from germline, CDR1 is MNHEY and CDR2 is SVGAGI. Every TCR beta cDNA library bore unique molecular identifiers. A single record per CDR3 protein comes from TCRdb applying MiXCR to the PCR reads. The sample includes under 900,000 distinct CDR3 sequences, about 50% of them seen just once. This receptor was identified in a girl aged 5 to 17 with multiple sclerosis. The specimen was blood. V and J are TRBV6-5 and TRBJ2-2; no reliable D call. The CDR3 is CASSYKATGELFF. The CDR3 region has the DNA TGTGCCAGCAGTTATAAGGCGACCGGGGAGCTGTTTTTT.